The 23 T cell receptor beta chains below were found in one sample sequenced in a study of T cell responses to AZD1222 COVID-19 vaccine. TCRdb keeps only in-frame clones here, not all; method: immunoSEQ multiplex PCR. The table lists 110,000 to 150,000 clones, approximately 93% of them singletons, with more than 0.7% in the top ten. This specimen was peripheral blood, taken on day 0 of MenACWY control vaccination. The receptors come from an adult in good health.

The chain is built from TRBV5-1 and TRBJ1-2, with a weak D call TRBD1 (6 bases). Trimming cost V 0 bases and J 4 bases, with 22 bases left between them. Looked up from germline, CDR1 is SGHRS and CDR2 is YFSETQ. There are 18 residues in the CDR3. The CDR3 reads CASSLGGGARIGAYGYTF. The CDR3 DNA is TGCGCCAGCAGCTTGGGTGGGGGGGCCCGGATTGGGGCCTATGGCTACACCTTC.

As for this clone: Other DNA sequences within the sample encode an identical CDR3. The chain has TRBV7-9 and TRBJ1-1, with D unclear. Germline V gene sequence: CDR1 SEHNR, CDR2 FQNEAQ (reference sequence). V lost 5 bases, J lost 4 bases, and 11 bases lay in between. The CDR3 totals 13 residues. CDR3 nucleotide sequence: TGTGCCAGCAGCCTAGAGGGCGGCACTGAAGCTTTCTTT. This sequence encodes CASSLEGGTEAFF.

The CDR3 loop is CSVLDRGGEAFF. CDR3 nucleotide sequence: TGCAGCGTGCTAGACAGGGGAGGTGAAGCTTTCTTT. The chain employs TRBV29-1 and TRBJ1-1, with 8 bases identical to TRBD1. Germline lookup yields CDR1 SQVTM and CDR2 ANQGSEA. V lost 6 bases, J lost 7 bases, and 7 bases stayed unmatched. The CDR3 has 12 residues.

V is TRBV6-2 or TRBV6-3 and J is TRBJ2-5; D ambiguous. The V and J ends lost 4 bases and 4 bases respectively, with 4 bases between them. The CDR3 totals 11 residues. In germline, CDR1 is MNHEY, CDR2 SVGEGT. The CDR3 here is CASSSLETQYF. Here the CDR3 DNA reads TGTGCCAGCAGTTCTTTAGAGACCCAGTACTTC.

This sequence joins TRBV9 and TRBJ2-7; 9 nucleotides agree with TRBD2. Unmatched junction bases numbered 8, after V lost 2 bases and J lost 5 bases. The length of the CDR3 is 15 residues. CDR1 SGDLS and CDR2 YYNGEE come from the germline V gene. CDR3 residues: CASSVLSGGIHEQYF. CDR3 in DNA: TGTGCCAGCAGCGTTTTGAGCGGGGGGATTCACGAGCAGTACTTC.

V is TRBV18 and J is TRBJ2-7; tentatively, D is TRBD1 (6 bases). Germline-derived CDR1 and CDR2 are KGHSH and LQKENI. Between the trimmed V and J ends, which lost 3 bases and 7 bases, there was a span of 13 bases. There are 13 residues in the CDR3. For the CDR3, the DNA is TGTGCCAGCTCACCCGACAGGCCTCGGGAGCAGTACTTC. This translates into CASSPDRPREQYF.

The chain combines TRBV5-4 with TRBJ2-1; a weak D match, TRBD1 (5 bases). The CDR3 consists of 16 residues. V lost 3 bases and J 0 bases, leaving 13 bases between the germline ends. Germline V lookup: CDR1 SGHNT, CDR2 YYREEE (reference sequence). The CDR3 region is CASSSPRDYSYNEQFF. CDR3 nucleotide sequence: TGTGCCAGCAGCTCTCCCAGGGATTACTCCTACAATGAGCAGTTCTTC.

The chain couples TRBV7-9 to TRBJ1-1, with TRBD1 matching 7 bases. After removal of 2 bases from V and 0 bases from J, the junction contained 3 bases not matched to a gene. Germline V gives CDR1 SEHNR, CDR2 FQNEAQ (reference sequence). This CDR3 is built from 15 residues. The CDR3 coding sequence is TGTGCCAGCAGCTTAAGGGACAGCTTGAACACTGAAGCTTTCTTT. This codes for CASSLRDSLNTEAFF.

The rearrangement joins TRBV23-1 to TRBJ1-1; D is unresolved. TRBV23-1 is assigned to the ORF class and has an uncertain function. Deletions cut 0 bases from V and 1 base from J, with 12 bases between. The CDR3 has 16 residues. The CDR3: CASSQSGRSENTEAFF. CDR3 coding DNA: TGCGCCAGCAGTCAATCGGGTCGAAGCGAGAACACTGAAGCTTTCTTT.

This chain uses TRBV5-5 with TRBJ2-3; 10 positions match TRBD2. CDR3 length: 16 residues. Germline V gene sequence: CDR1 SGHKS, CDR2 YYEKEE (reference sequence). V lost 0 bases, J lost 2 bases, and 3 bases stayed unmatched. The CDR3: CASSLVTSGNTDTQYF. The CDR3 DNA sequence: TGTGCCAGCAGCTTGGTAACTAGCGGGAACACAGATACGCAGTATTTT.

The V call is TRBV13, the J call TRBJ2-5, with D hard to call. The CDR3 sequence is 15 residues long. Trimming stripped 1 base from V and 2 bases from J, with 11 bases between. Germline CDR1 and CDR2: PRHDT and FYEKMQ (reference sequence). The CDR3 region is CASSLALHTQETQYF. CDR3 bases: TGTGCCAGCAGCTTAGCACTTCATACTCAAGAGACCCAGTACTTC.

This rearrangement joins TRBV5-1 to TRBJ2-3, with unresolved D. V gave up 4 bases and J gave up 0 bases, with 9 bases separating them. Germline CDR1 SGHRS, CDR2 YFSETQ. The CDR3 covers 14 residues. The CDR3: CASSPGASTDTQYF. The CDR3 DNA follows: TGCGCCAGCAGCCCCGGAGCAAGCACAGATACGCAGTATTTT.

The chain links TRBV10-3 to TRBJ2-4; 8 bases are shared with TRBD1. Germline V gene sequence: CDR1 ENHRY, CDR2 SYGVKD. V dropped 5 bases and J dropped 7; count of bases not matched to a gene: 13. This CDR3 has 16 amino acids. The CDR3 nucleotides are TGTGCCATCAGTCCGACCACCCCGGACAGGGCCAACATTCAGTACTTC. The encoded protein is CAISPTTPDRANIQYF.

The chain couples TRBV7-8 to TRBJ1-1, with 8 bases lining up with TRBD1. The germline CDR1 and CDR2 sequences are SGHVS and FQNEAQ. V was clipped by 5 bases and J by 2 bases; unmatched bases: 7. This CDR3 spans 15 amino acids. The CDR3 here is CASSPRGQGNTEAFF. Here the CDR3 DNA reads TGTGCCAGCAGCCCCAGAGGACAGGGAAACACTGAAGCTTTCTTT.

The chain employs TRBV24-1 and TRBJ2-3; possible D gene TRBD1, 6 bases. Germline V gives CDR1 KGHDR, CDR2 SFDVKD. This CDR3 spans 15 amino acids. V lost 5 bases and J 1 base, leaving 12 bases between the germline ends. The CDR3 spells CATSAGQGRTDTQYF. CDR3 coding DNA: TGTGCCACCAGTGCGGGGCAGGGGCGCACAGATACGCAGTATTTT.

A single count supports this clone. The rearrangement joins TRBV6-2 or TRBV6-3 to TRBJ1-2, with D hard to call. The CDR3 is 12 residues long. The V gene lost 2 bases and the J gene lost 3 bases, with 4 bases spanning the gap. Germline CDR1 is MNHEY and CDR2 is SVGEGT. Here the CDR3 reads CASSYQDYGYTF. The CDR3 DNA follows: TGTGCCAGCAGTTACCAGGACTATGGCTACACCTTC.

The V gene is TRBV2, the J gene TRBJ1-6; 9 bases match TRBD1. Germline V gene lookup returns CDR1 SNHLY and CDR2 FYNNEI. CDR3 length equals 14 residues. J was trimmed by 6 bases and V by 7 bases; bases with no gene match: 4. Here the CDR3 DNA reads TGTGCCAGCAACCCGGACAGGGGTAATTCACCCCTCCACTTT. Its protein product is CASNPDRGNSPLHF.

The rearrangement joins TRBV29-1 to TRBJ1-1; 8 bases line up with TRBD1. The germline V gene has CDR1 SQVTM and CDR2 ANQGSEA. V lost 6 bases, J lost 0 bases, and 3 bases stayed unmatched. The CDR3 sequence is 13 residues long. The CDR3 loop reads CSVRTGMNTEAFF. DNA for the CDR3: TGCAGCGTACGGACAGGGATGAACACTGAAGCTTTCTTT.

The chain uses TRBV28 and TRBJ1-1; D may be TRBD1 (5 bases). The ends were cut back, 2 bases at V and 3 bases at J, with 19 bases in the middle. Germline-derived CDR1 and CDR2 are MDHEN and SYDVKM. This CDR3 region has 17 residues. Written as DNA, the CDR3 is TGTGCCAGCAGTTTAATCTGGGGGGAAGGATTGGACACTGAAGCTTTCTTT. Translation: CASSLIWGEGLDTEAFF.

The chain combines TRBV27 with TRBJ2-5; no definite D call. Germline CDR1 MNHEY, CDR2 SMNVEV (reference sequence). This CDR3 region has 12 residues. V lost 2 bases, J lost 4 bases, and 5 bases lay in between. The CDR3 spells CASSLDRETQYF. CDR3 in DNA: TGTGCCAGCAGTTTAGATCGAGAGACCCAGTACTTC.

The chain recombines TRBV28 with TRBJ1-6; 9 nucleotides match TRBD1. CDR1 and CDR2 from the germline V gene are MDHEN and SYDVKM. CDR3 length equals 17 residues. The J segment lost 0 bases and the V segment lost 7 bases, leaving 7 bases of the junction unmatched. The CDR3 DNA reads as TGTGCCAGCATACCAGAGACAGGGGGCTCCTATAATTCACCCCTCCACTTT. Protein sequence: CASIPETGGSYNSPLHF.

V and J are TRBV7-9 and TRBJ2-1; D is unresolved. Germline CDR1 SEHNR, CDR2 FQNEAQ (reference sequence). CDR3 length: 11 amino acids. V lost 5 bases to trimming and J lost 8 bases, with 7 bases between them. The CDR3 DNA is TGTGCCAGCAGCCCAGCCTATGAGCAGTTCTTC. Translation: CASSPAYEQFF.

V gene TRBV30 combines with J gene TRBJ2-7, with D possibly TRBD1 on 5 matching bases. Germline V gene data show CDR1 as GTSNPN and CDR2 as SVGIG (reference sequence). The ends were cut back, 4 bases at V and 0 bases at J, with 10 bases in the middle. The CDR3 spans 13 residues. For the CDR3, the DNA is TGTGCCTGGACCAGGGTCCCCTCCTACGAGCAGTACTTC. Translated, it gives CAWTRVPSYEQYF.